These 10 T cell receptor beta chains originate from one sample sequenced in a study of blood T cell repertoires in COVID-19. Clones were sequenced by immunoSEQ multiplex PCR, and TCRdb holds only the in-frame ones, with some missing. The top ten hold approximately 1.5% of the sample, which has 350,000 to 450,000 clones, approximately 91% seen once. Input material: PBMCs or T cells enriched from blood (not recorded which). Receptors were obtained from a woman aged 18-29 years who had been exposed to COVID-19.

The chain combines TRBV7-9 with TRBJ2-1; 8 bases line up with TRBD2. The V and J ends lost 8 bases and 6 bases, in that order; junction bases with no gene match: 6. This CDR3 has 13 amino acids. The germline V gene encodes CDR1 SEHNR and CDR2 FQNEAQ (reference sequence). The CDR3 reads CASGLAGTNEQFF. The CDR3 region has the DNA TGTGCCAGCGGACTAGCCGGGACCAATGAGCAGTTCTTC.

The V gene is TRBV19, the J gene TRBJ2-7; D unclear. CDR3 size: 14 residues. The germline gives CDR1 LNHDA, CDR2 SQIVND (reference sequence). Trimming took off 2 bases at V and 0 bases at J, with 8 bases between the two ends. The CDR3 DNA sequence: TGTGCCAGTAGTATACCGAGGTTCTCCTACGAGCAGTACTTC. Residues: CASSIPRFSYEQYF.

V is TRBV5-1 and J is TRBJ2-7, with a tentative D call TRBD1 (5 bases). This CDR3 is built from 16 residues. The germline gives CDR1 SGHRS, CDR2 YFSETQ. Trimming removed 0 bases at V and 0 bases at J, with 13 bases between. The CDR3 DNA follows: TGCGCCAGCAGCTTGGAGATTTCAGGGCCCTCCTACGAGCAGTACTTC. Translating gives CASSLEISGPSYEQYF.

This chain uses TRBV4-3 with TRBJ2-4; 8 bases match TRBD2. Germline V gene lookup returns CDR1 LGHNA and CDR2 YSLEER. The junction had 6 bases not matched to a gene; V was cut back by 0 bases and J by 5 bases. The length of the CDR3 is 16 residues. The CDR3 protein is CASSQDLPAGENIQYF. The CDR3 DNA is TGCGCCAGCAGCCAAGATCTCCCAGCGGGGGAAAACATTCAGTACTTC.

The chain is built from TRBV11-2 and TRBJ2-1; 10 bases map to TRBD2. The V and J ends lost 2 bases and 5 bases, in that order; junction bases with no gene match: 6. Germline CDR1 reads SGHAT; CDR2 reads FQNNGV. There are 16 residues in the CDR3. The CDR3 DNA reads TGTGCCAGCAGCTTATCGCGGACTAGCGGCCACAATGAGCAGTTCTTC. This encodes CASSLSRTSGHNEQFF.

This clone has more than one count but fewer than ten. The chain recombines TRBV7-9 with TRBJ2-1; no reliable D call. Per the germline V gene, CDR1 is SEHNR and CDR2 is FQNEAQ (reference sequence). CDR3 length: 15 amino acids. The V end was cut by 5 bases, the J end by 1 base, with 12 bases between. CDR3 coding DNA: TGTGCCAGCAGCCAGATACGAGGTTCCTACAATGAGCAGTTCTTC. Translated: CASSQIRGSYNEQFF.

The chain is built from TRBV6-5 and TRBJ1-1; 7 nucleotides agree with TRBD1. The trim removed 0 bases at V and 1 base at J, leaving 5 bases unmatched. The CDR3 contains 16 residues. CDR1 and CDR2 (germline): MNHEY, SVGAGI. The CDR3 loop reads CASSYSAGQTNTEAFF. Here the CDR3 DNA reads TGTGCCAGCAGTTACTCTGCGGGACAGACGAACACTGAAGCTTTCTTT.

The chain is built from TRBV25-1 and TRBJ1-6; D not certain. The CDR3 loop spans 17 amino acids. CDR1 and CDR2 (germline): MGHDK, SYGVNS. With 1 base removed from V and 7 bases from J, the gap between germline ends came to 17 bases. This chain's CDR3 is CASSEFHIGGRNSPLHF. The CDR3 nucleotides read TGTGCCAGCAGTGAATTCCATATCGGAGGGCGGAATTCACCCCTCCACTTT.

In this sample, this clone turned up a few times. The rearrangement joins TRBV4-2 to TRBJ2-7; D may be TRBD1 (6 bases). The CDR3 sequence is 15 residues long. The V end lost 1 base, the J end lost 3 bases, and 13 bases lay between the germline ends. From germline, CDR1 is LGHNA and CDR2 YNFKEQ. The CDR3 DNA is TGTGCCAGCAGCCAAGCTCCAGGGGCAGTCTACGAGCAGTACTTC. Its translation: CASSQAPGAVYEQYF.

The chain couples TRBV4-1 to TRBJ2-6; tentative D call: TRBD1 (6 bases). The CDR3 contains 17 residues. From germline, CDR1 is MGHRA and CDR2 YSYEKL. Between the trimmed V and J ends, which lost 0 bases and 2 bases, there was a span of 11 bases. For the CDR3, the DNA is TGCGCCAGCAGCCAAGAAGGGGGAGCGACTGGGGCCAACGTCCTGACTTTC. Translated, it gives CASSQEGGATGANVLTF.